A single sample gave rise to the 32 T cell receptor beta chains below, sequenced in a study of response to subunit inactivated influenza vaccine. TCRdb recomputed calls from the RT-PCR reads with MiXCR, one row per CDR3 protein. The table has about 540,000 distinct CDR3 sequences, roughly a quarter seen once. The data also belong to a second study, concerning T cells expressing NK-cell markers. That work adds: 5'RACE template switching built TCR beta cDNA with unique molecular identifiers.

Sample: CD4+ T cells sorted from PBMCs, taken 11 to 12 days after vaccination. The receptors stem from a man between 50 and 59 years old who received an inactivated influenza vaccine.

The J gene is TRBJ2-7, the V gene TRBV5-1; no firm D call. CDR1 is SGHRS and CDR2 is YFSETQ in the germline V gene. Trimming removed 2 bases from V and 3 bases from J, with 9 bases in between. This CDR3 contains 13 residues. The CDR3 DNA is TGCGCCAGCAGCTTCAGTCTGGGCTACGAGCAGTACTTC. Translation: CASSFSLGYEQYF.

The genes are TRBV20-1 and TRBJ2-5, with 9 bases identical to TRBD2. Trimming at V came to 0 bases and at J to 3 bases, leaving 5 bases not matched to a gene. The V gene's germline CDR1 is DFQATT and CDR2 SNEGSKA (reference sequence). This CDR3 contains 15 residues. The DNA for the CDR3 is TGCAGTGCTAGAGATCCCCGACTAGCGGAAGAGACCCAGTACTTC. It translates to CSARDPRLAEETQYF.

J is TRBJ1-3 and V is TRBV10-3, with unresolved D. There are 16 residues in the CDR3. From germline, CDR1 is ENHRY and CDR2 SYGVKD. The V end was cut by 0 bases, the J end by 0 bases, with 9 bases between. In nucleotides, the CDR3 is TGTGCCATCAGTGAGTCGAGAGCCGACTCTGGAAACACCATATATTTT. This codes for CAISESRADSGNTIYF.

A few counts support this clonotype. The chain couples TRBV19 to TRBJ1-5, with a possible D match to TRBD1 (5 bases). CDR1 and CDR2 (germline): LNHDA, SQIVND (reference sequence). V gave up 10 bases and J gave up 0 bases, with 16 bases separating them. There are 15 residues in the CDR3. In DNA form, the CDR3 reads TGTGCCACCCGGGCCACGGGGCTTAGCAATCAGCCCCAGCATTTT. Amino acid sequence: CATRATGLSNQPQHF.

This chain links TRBV7-2 with TRBJ2-1, with a weak D call TRBD1 (5 bases). Trimming shortened V by 4 bases and J by 7 bases, and 14 bases separated the two germline ends. Germline loops: CDR1 SGHTA, CDR2 FQGNSA. CDR3 length equals 14 residues. The CDR3 DNA is TGTGCCAGCAGCTCTATAACAGGTGATAATGAGCAGTTCTTC. This gives the protein CASSSITGDNEQFF.

This clonotype was seen a handful of times. J is TRBJ2-1 and V is TRBV29-1; the match to TRBD1 covers 9 bases. The J segment lost 6 bases and the V segment lost 6 bases, leaving 6 bases of the junction unmatched. The germline V gene has CDR1 SQVTM and CDR2 ANQGSEA. The CDR3 totals 13 residues. This CDR3 is CSVGTGSVNEQFF. The CDR3, as DNA: TGCAGCGTCGGGACAGGGTCAGTCAATGAGCAGTTCTTC.

This clonotype was found once. The V call is TRBV20-1, the J call TRBJ2-3; weak D call: TRBD2 (6 bases). This CDR3 comprises 13 residues. Germline V lookup: CDR1 DFQATT, CDR2 SNEGSKA (reference sequence). V lost 7 bases and J 1 base, leaving 12 bases between the germline ends. The CDR3 protein is CSGRSGGTDTQYF. The CDR3 bases are TGCAGTGGACGTAGCGGTGGCACAGATACGCAGTATTTT.

This chain uses TRBV24-1 with TRBJ2-1; tentative D call: TRBD1 (5 bases). Germline V lookup: CDR1 KGHDR, CDR2 SFDVKD. The CDR3 covers 14 residues. V was shortened by 4 bases and J by 3 bases, with 9 bases between the two germline ends. The CDR3 nucleotides are TGTGCCACCAGTGAGATGGACAACTACAATGAGCAGTTCTTC. Encoded protein: CATSEMDNYNEQFF.

The gene calls are TRBV20-1 and TRBJ2-7; D gene uncertain. The germline CDR1 and CDR2 sequences are DFQATT and SNEGSKA (reference sequence). V was clipped by 0 bases and J by 5 bases, with 11 bases between them. This CDR3 is built from 13 residues. Here the CDR3 DNA reads TGCAGTGCTAGAGATCCGAGGTCCGACGAGCAGTACTTC. This codes for CSARDPRSDEQYF.

The genes are TRBV27 and TRBJ2-7, with 9 bases lining up with TRBD2. This CDR3 region has 20 residues. Germline-derived CDR1 and CDR2 are MNHEY and SMNVEV (reference sequence). The trim removed 0 bases at V and 3 bases at J, leaving 18 bases unmatched. This CDR3 is CASSLSVSGASGNVGYEQYF. The CDR3 DNA is TGTGCCAGCAGTTTATCTGTTAGCGGGGCTAGCGGGAACGTCGGCTACGAGCAGTACTTC.

There are many counts of this clonotype. This chain uses TRBV29-1 with TRBJ1-1; a possible D gene is TRBD1 (5 bases). Deletions cut 5 bases from V and 0 bases from J, with 13 bases between. The CDR3 is 14 residues long. Per germline, CDR1 SQVTM and CDR2 ANQGSEA. The CDR3 loop reads CSVLPRAVNTEAFF. The CDR3, as DNA: TGCAGCGTTCTCCCCAGGGCAGTGAACACTGAAGCTTTCTTT.

This clonotype was seen a few times. The rearrangement joins TRBV29-1 to TRBJ1-1; 7 bases are shared with TRBD1. This CDR3 has 12 residues. Trimming cost V 8 bases and J 4 bases; bases outside gene matches: 7. Germline V gives CDR1 SQVTM, CDR2 ANQGSEA. Written as DNA, the CDR3 is TGCAGCTCAGACAGGGCGGGCACTGAAGCTTTCTTT. Translated: CSSDRAGTEAFF.

This chain uses TRBV9 with TRBJ2-1; no clear D. V lost 0 bases to trimming and J lost 7 bases, with 14 bases between them. The CDR3 loop spans 15 amino acids. Germline CDR1 reads SGDLS; CDR2 reads YYNGEE. CDR3 in amino acids: CASSVGPSWGNEQFF. The CDR3 DNA follows: TGTGCCAGCAGCGTAGGACCCTCCTGGGGTAATGAGCAGTTCTTC.

The genes are TRBV5-1 and TRBJ1-1, with D possibly matching TRBD1 (5 bases). Trimming took off 0 bases at V and 4 bases at J, with 22 bases between the two ends. Germline V gene lookup returns CDR1 SGHRS and CDR2 YFSETQ. The CDR3 runs 18 residues. CDR3 nucleotides: TGCGCCAGCAGCTTGGGGGGGTGGCAGATAAGCGGGAGCACTGAAGCTTTCTTT. It encodes CASSLGGWQISGSTEAFF.

This clonotype was counted many times. This chain connects TRBV5-1 to TRBJ1-6, with TRBD1 identical over 8 bases. Germline assignment: CDR1 SGHRS and CDR2 YFSETQ. Unmatched junction bases numbered 6, after V lost 0 bases and J lost 10 bases. This CDR3 region has 15 residues. The CDR3 sequence: CASSLVTGVSSPLHF. CDR3 DNA: TGCGCCAGCAGCTTGGTGACAGGGGTAAGCTCACCCCTCCACTTT.

The genes are TRBV30 and TRBJ2-5; 7 bases fit TRBD2. CDR1 and CDR2 (germline): GTSNPN, SVGIG (reference sequence). V shed 5 bases, J shed 5 bases, and the junction held 5 bases outside the gene matches. The CDR3 covers 12 residues. The CDR3 is CAWGDGGETQYF. The CDR3 DNA is TGTGCCTGGGGGGACGGGGGGGAGACCCAGTACTTC.

A few counts support this clonotype. The V and J genes are TRBV7-2 and TRBJ1-1; no clear D. Germline V gene data show CDR1 as SGHTA and CDR2 as FQGNSA. Trimming left V 3 bases short and J 6 bases short, with 14 bases between. The CDR3 contains 14 residues. CDR3 sequence (DNA): TGTGCCAGCAGCTTGGACGTCATGCGGGCTGAAGCTTTCTTT. It specifies CASSLDVMRAEAFF.

This clonotype was counted many times. The chain uses TRBV2 and TRBJ2-1; 9 nucleotides agree with TRBD2. The CDR3 loop spans 15 amino acids. Germline V lookup: CDR1 SNHLY, CDR2 FYNNEI. Germline trimming cut 2 bases from V and 6 bases from J; bases unmatched to any gene: 5. CDR3 amino acids: CASSESSGTPNEQFF. The CDR3, as DNA: TGTGCCAGCAGTGAATCTAGCGGGACCCCCAATGAGCAGTTCTTC.

V gene TRBV6-5 combines with J gene TRBJ2-7, with D perhaps TRBD1 or TRBD2 (7 bases each). Between the trimmed V and J ends, which lost 4 bases and 5 bases, there was a span of 18 bases. This CDR3 is 15 amino acids long. CDR1 is MNHEY, CDR2 SVGAGI, per germline. As DNA, the CDR3 is TGTGCCAGCAGTTCCCGCAGGGGGGGTTTCGACGAGCAGTACTTC. Amino acids: CASSSRRGGFDEQYF.

The chain couples TRBV18 to TRBJ2-1, with no clear D. Looked up from germline, CDR1 is KGHSH and CDR2 is LQKENI. V lost 5 bases and J 3 bases, leaving 14 bases between the germline ends. The CDR3 spans 15 residues. Here the CDR3 DNA reads TGTGCCAGCTCAGTCGGGCCTACTTACTACAATGAGCAGTTCTTC. This gives the protein CASSVGPTYYNEQFF. Variable domain in full (rest from reference TRBV18 and TRBJ2-1): NAGVMQNPRHLVRRRGQEARLRCSPMKGHSHVYWYRQLPEEGLKFMVYLQKENIIDESGMPKERFSAEFPKEGPSILRIQQVVRGDSAAYFCASSVGPTYYNEQFFGPGTRLTVL.

This clonotype was counted once. The chain carries TRBV30 and TRBJ2-3, with D possibly matching TRBD2 (5 bases). CDR1 and CDR2 from the germline V gene are GTSNPN and SVGIG (reference sequence). This CDR3 has 15 amino acids. Trimming shortened V by 6 bases and J by 2 bases, and 18 bases separated the two germline ends. CDR3 nucleotides: TGTGCCTGTCGGAGCGGACGGAGCAACACAGATACGCAGTATTTT. This sequence encodes CACRSGRSNTDTQYF.

This clonotype was observed a few times. V is TRBV24-1 and J is TRBJ2-1; TRBD1 aligns across 7 bases. With V trimmed by 2 bases and J by 1 base, 7 bases remained unmatched. Germline V gives CDR1 KGHDR, CDR2 SFDVKD. The CDR3 totals 17 residues. This CDR3 is CATSDSPDRRSYNEQFF. In DNA, the CDR3 is TGTGCCACCAGTGATTCCCCGGACAGGAGATCCTACAATGAGCAGTTCTTC.

The chain uses TRBV2 and TRBJ2-5, with TRBD2 as a possible D gene (5 bases). The V and J ends lost 5 bases and 5 bases respectively, with 15 bases between them. Germline loops: CDR1 SNHLY, CDR2 FYNNEI. The CDR3 is 14 amino acids. The CDR3 protein is CASSPRGRGETQYF. DNA of the CDR3: TGTGCCAGCAGTCCGCGAGGCAGAGGGGAGACCCAGTACTTC. Using reference TRBV2 and TRBJ2-5 for the parts outside the CDR3, the full variable domain is EPEVTQTPSHQVTQMGQEVILRCVPISNHLYFYWYRQILGQKVEFLVSFYNNEISEKSEIFDDQFSVERPDGSNFTLKIRSTKLEDSAMYFCASSPRGRGETQYFGPGTRLLVL.

The chain carries TRBV12-3 or TRBV12-4 and TRBJ2-2, with a possible D match to TRBD2 (6 bases). The CDR3 consists of 14 residues. V was cut by 6 bases and J by 0 bases, with 8 bases left in between. CDR3 sequence reads: CASRTGANTGELFF. The CDR3 DNA reads as TGTGCCAGCAGGACGGGGGCGAACACCGGGGAGCTGTTTTTT.

This clonotype was counted between two and nine times. CDR3 bases: TGTGCCAGCAGTTACACTGGACAGCTTGCAACTAATGAAAAACTGTTTTTT. Translating it yields CASSYTGQLATNEKLFF. The J gene is TRBJ1-4, the V gene TRBV6-5, with a tentative D call TRBD1 (6 bases). CDR3 size: 17 residues. V lost 2 bases and J lost 0, with 13 bases in between. From germline, CDR1 is MNHEY and CDR2 SVGAGI.

This clonotype was seen a few times. The rearrangement uses TRBV11-2 and TRBJ2-1; 14 positions match TRBD2. After removal of 5 bases from V and 8 bases from J, the junction contained 8 bases not matched to a gene. CDR3 length equals 16 residues. Per the germline V gene, CDR1 is SGHAT and CDR2 is FQNNGV. In DNA form, the CDR3 reads TGTGCCAGCAGCCCTCGGACTAGCGGGAGGATAGATGAGCAGTTCTTC. Its protein is CASSPRTSGRIDEQFF.

The chain carries TRBV7-2 and TRBJ2-2; 9 bases are a match to TRBD1. V gave up 0 bases and J gave up 5 bases; unmatched junction bases: 4. CDR1 is SGHTA and CDR2 is FQGNSA in the germline V gene. The CDR3 length is 16 residues. The CDR3 reads CASSLATGGGTGELFF. The CDR3 coding sequence is TGTGCCAGCAGCTTAGCGACAGGGGGGGGTACCGGGGAGCTGTTTTTT. Looking up the rest from reference TRBV7-2 and TRBJ2-2 gives the full variable domain: GAGVSQSPSNKVTEKGKDVELRCDPISGHTALYWYRQSLGQGLEFLIYFQGNSAPDKSGLPSDRFSAERTGGSVSTLTIQRTQQEDSAVYLCASSLATGGGTGELFFGEGSRLTVL.

This clonotype was observed many times. V is TRBV5-6 and J is TRBJ1-1; 7 positions agree with TRBD1. V gave up 1 base and J gave up 3 bases; unmatched junction bases: 6. CDR3 length: 15 amino acids. The germline V gene encodes CDR1 SGHDT and CDR2 YYEEEE. CDR3 coding DNA: TGTGCCAGCAGCTTGTTACAGGGGACTTACACTGAAGCTTTCTTT. Its protein is CASSLLQGTYTEAFF.

This clonotype was picked up a small number of times. The chain employs TRBV6-6 and TRBJ1-1, with no clear D. Trimming stripped 8 bases from V and 1 base from J, with 11 bases between. CDR3 length: 13 residues. CDR1 and CDR2 from the germline V gene are MNHNY and SVGAGI (reference sequence). The CDR3 reads CASGDSSNTEAFF. As DNA, the CDR3 is TGTGCCAGCGGGGATTCCTCGAACACTGAAGCTTTCTTT.

This clonotype turned up a few times. This chain connects TRBV15 to TRBJ2-2; no definite D call. The germline V gene has CDR1 LNHNV and CDR2 YYDKDF (reference sequence). The CDR3 loop spans 16 amino acids. Trimming took off 0 bases at V and 6 bases at J, with 14 bases between the two ends. The CDR3 region is CATSRDAVPNAGELFF. The CDR3 nucleotides are TGTGCCACCAGCAGAGATGCGGTACCTAATGCCGGGGAGCTGTTTTTT.

A single count supports this clonotype. This chain joins TRBV12-3 or TRBV12-4 and TRBJ2-2, with D maybe TRBD2 (5 bases). The V gene lost 1 base and the J gene lost 6 bases, with 12 bases spanning the gap. This CDR3 is 15 amino acids long. The CDR3 coding sequence is TGTGCCAGCAGTTTAGGAGCGGCTCGGGCCGGGGAGCTGTTTTTT. It is translated as CASSLGAARAGELFF.

The V gene is TRBV4-2, the J gene TRBJ2-5, with 11 bases identical to TRBD2. This CDR3 comprises 18 residues. CDR1 and CDR2 from the germline V gene are LGHNA and YNFKEQ. V lost 3 bases, J lost 4 bases, and 13 bases stayed unmatched. The CDR3: CASSQGILAGEAGETQYF. The CDR3 nucleotides are TGTGCCAGCAGCCAGGGTATACTAGCGGGAGAGGCGGGAGAGACCCAGTACTTC.